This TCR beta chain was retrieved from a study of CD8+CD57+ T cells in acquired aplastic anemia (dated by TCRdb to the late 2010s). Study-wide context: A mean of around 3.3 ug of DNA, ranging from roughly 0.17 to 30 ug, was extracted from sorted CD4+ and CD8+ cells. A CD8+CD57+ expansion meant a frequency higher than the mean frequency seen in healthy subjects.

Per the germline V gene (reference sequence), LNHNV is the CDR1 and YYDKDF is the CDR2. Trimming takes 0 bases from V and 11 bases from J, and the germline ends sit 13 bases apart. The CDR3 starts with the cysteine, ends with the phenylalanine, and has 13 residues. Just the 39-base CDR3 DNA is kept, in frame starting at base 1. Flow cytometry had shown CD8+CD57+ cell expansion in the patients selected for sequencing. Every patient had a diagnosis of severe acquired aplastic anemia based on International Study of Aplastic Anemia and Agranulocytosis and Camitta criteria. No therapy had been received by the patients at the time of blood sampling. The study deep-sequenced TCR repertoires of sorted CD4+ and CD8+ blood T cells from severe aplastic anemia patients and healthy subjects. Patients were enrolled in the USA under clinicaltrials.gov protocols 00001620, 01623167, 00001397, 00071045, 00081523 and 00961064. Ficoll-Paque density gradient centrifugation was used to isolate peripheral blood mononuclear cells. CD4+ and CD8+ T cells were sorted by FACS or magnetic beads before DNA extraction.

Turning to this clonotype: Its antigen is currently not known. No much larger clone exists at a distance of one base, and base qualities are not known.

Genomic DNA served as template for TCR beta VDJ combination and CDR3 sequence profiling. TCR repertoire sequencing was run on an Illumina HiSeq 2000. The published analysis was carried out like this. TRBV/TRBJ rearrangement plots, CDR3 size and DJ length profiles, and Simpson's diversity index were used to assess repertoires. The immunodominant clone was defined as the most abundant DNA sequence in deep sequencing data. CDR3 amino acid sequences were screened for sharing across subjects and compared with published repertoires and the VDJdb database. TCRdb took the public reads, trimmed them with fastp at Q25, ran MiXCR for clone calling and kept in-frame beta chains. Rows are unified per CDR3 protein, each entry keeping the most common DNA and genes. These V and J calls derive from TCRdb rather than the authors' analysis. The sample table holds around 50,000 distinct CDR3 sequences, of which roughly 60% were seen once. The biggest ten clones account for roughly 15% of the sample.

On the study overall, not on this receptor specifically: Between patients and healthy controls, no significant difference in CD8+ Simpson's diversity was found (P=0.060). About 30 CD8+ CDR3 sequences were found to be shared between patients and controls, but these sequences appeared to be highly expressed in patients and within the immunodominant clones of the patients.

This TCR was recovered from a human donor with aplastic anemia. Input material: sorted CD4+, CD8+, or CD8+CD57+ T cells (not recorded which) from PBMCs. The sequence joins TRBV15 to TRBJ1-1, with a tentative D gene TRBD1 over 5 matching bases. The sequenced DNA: TGTGCCACCAGCAGAGATACCGGGGACGCGGCTTTCTTT. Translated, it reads CATSRDTGDAAFF.